The next 14 T cell receptor beta chains were all read from a single sample in a study of technical replicates of blood from a handful of donors (dated by TCRdb to about 2017). The library was built by means of the immunoSEQ multiplex PCR assay. TCRdb took over this immuneACCESS table, retaining in-frame rearrangements with V and J assigned. Such tables are incomplete; in checked studies, under half of the missing clones stem from an unresolved V gene, and the remainder is unexplained. The sample records 80,000 to 85,000 clones, approximately 91% of which are singletons. The ten largest make up less than 0.5% of the sample. The material sequenced was T cells isolated from PBMCs. The receptors shown here come from a human donor in good health.

The CDR3 reads CASSGTQGYSYNEQFF. The CDR3 DNA is TGTGCCAGCAGCGGGACCCAGGGGTACTCCTACAATGAGCAGTTCTTC. This chain joins TRBV11-3 and TRBJ2-1; tentatively, D is TRBD1 (6 bases). V was pared by 5 bases and J by 0 bases, with 14 bases between. Germline CDR1 is SGHNT and CDR2 is YENEEA. CDR3 size: 16 residues.

CDR3 coding DNA: TGTGCCAGCAGACTGGGACAGGGTTTCACTGAAGCTTTCTTT. Amino acids: CASRLGQGFTEAFF. The V call is TRBV6-5, the J call TRBJ1-1; the match to TRBD1 covers 9 bases. The CDR3 loop spans 14 amino acids. Germline V gene sequence: CDR1 MNHEY, CDR2 SVGAGI. V shed 6 bases and J 4 bases; nucleotides not matched to a gene: 6.

V gene TRBV4-1 combines with J gene TRBJ2-1, with a possible D match to TRBD2 (5 bases). The CDR3 length is 15 residues. Germline CDR1 reads MGHRA; CDR2 reads YSYEKL. V lost 5 bases to trimming and J lost 0 bases, with 11 bases between them. DNA of the CDR3: TGCGCCAGCAGCTACTCCAGCGGCTCCTACAATGAGCAGTTCTTC. Protein product: CASSYSSGSYNEQFF.

There are a few counts of this clone. This chain links TRBV18 with TRBJ1-1; tentative D call: TRBD1 (5 bases). CDR1 and CDR2 (germline): KGHSH, LQKENI. This CDR3 has 13 amino acids. Trimming took 1 base from V and 10 from J, leaving 13 bases between them. For the CDR3, the DNA is TGTGCCAGCTCACCACTGACAGTTAGGGCAGCTTTCTTT. Residues: CASSPLTVRAAFF.

The chain couples TRBV7-8 to TRBJ1-2; TRBD1 agrees at 11 bases. Trimming cost V 4 bases and J 2 bases; bases outside gene matches: 6. Germline values: CDR1 SGHVS, CDR2 FQNEAQ. CDR3 length: 16 amino acids. The CDR3 sequence: CASSSGTGGLNYGYTF. CDR3 in DNA: TGTGCCAGCAGCTCCGGGACAGGGGGTTTGAACTATGGCTACACCTTC.

CDR3 sequence (DNA): TGTGCCAGCAGTTCCCCAGGGGAATACACTGAAGCTTTCTTT. This encodes CASSSPGEYTEAFF. V gene TRBV6-6 combines with J gene TRBJ1-1; a weak D match, TRBD1 (6 bases). Looked up from germline, CDR1 is MNHNY and CDR2 is SVGAGI (reference sequence). There are 14 residues in the CDR3. Between the trimmed V and J ends, which lost 4 bases and 3 bases, there was a span of 12 bases.

The chain links TRBV29-1 to TRBJ2-7, with 10 bases that match TRBD1. Germline-derived CDR1 and CDR2 are SQVTM and ANQGSEA. The J segment lost 4 bases and the V segment lost 5 bases, leaving 5 bases of the junction unmatched. The CDR3 runs to 13 residues. The CDR3 is CSVPGQGPYEQYF. CDR3 coding DNA: TGCAGCGTTCCGGGACAGGGGCCATACGAGCAGTACTTC.

The chain carries TRBV7-2 and TRBJ2-3, with TRBD2 identical over 15 bases. Germline-derived CDR1 and CDR2 are SGHTA and FQGNSA. The CDR3 is made up of 19 amino acids. V lost 5 bases to trimming and J lost 2 bases; unmatched junction nucleotides: 11. The DNA for the CDR3 is TGTGCCAGCAGCCGAAGGAGGACTAGCGGGAGGGAAAACACAGATACGCAGTATTTT. Its protein product is CASSRRRTSGRENTDTQYF.

This sequence joins TRBV10-3 and TRBJ2-3, with 8 bases fitting TRBD2. The CDR3 totals 17 residues. Germline trimming cut 3 bases from V and 6 bases from J; bases unmatched to any gene: 14. The germline V gene has CDR1 ENHRY and CDR2 SYGVKD. The CDR3 loop reads CAISEGTRGGGYDTQYF. CDR3 nucleotide sequence: TGTGCCATCAGTGAAGGGACTAGAGGGGGAGGTTACGATACGCAGTATTTT.

This chain uses TRBV6-5 with TRBJ2-7, with TRBD1 identical over 8 bases. The CDR3 sequence is 13 residues long. J gave up 4 bases and V 10 bases, and 9 bases lay outside the gene matches. Germline values: CDR1 MNHEY, CDR2 SVGAGI. The CDR3 DNA is TGTGCCACCTTCGACAGGGGAAGGTACGAGCAGTACTTC. This encodes CATFDRGRYEQYF.

This chain joins TRBV4-1 and TRBJ2-1, with 7 nucleotides matching TRBD2. In germline, CDR1 is MGHRA, CDR2 YSYEKL. The CDR3 has 12 residues. The ends lost 4 bases at V and 15 bases at J; junction bases unmatched: 9. The CDR3 is CASSLGAGTAFF. CDR3 DNA sequence: TGCGCCAGCAGCCTAGGAGCGGGGACGGCGTTCTTC.

The gene calls are TRBV4-3 and TRBJ1-1; D not certain. The CDR3 has 17 residues. The germline V and J ends were trimmed by 5 bases and 0 bases, with 19 bases remaining between them. Germline values: CDR1 LGHNA, CDR2 YSLEER. CDR3 amino acids: CASSGAIRGRMNTEAFF. The CDR3 coding sequence is TGCGCCAGCAGCGGCGCCATACGGGGAAGAATGAACACTGAAGCTTTCTTT.

The chain is built from TRBV28 and TRBJ1-2; D call uncertain. This CDR3 is built from 12 residues. Germline V gene sequence: CDR1 MDHEN, CDR2 SYDVKM. V lost 5 bases and J lost 5, with 9 bases in between. The CDR3 sequence is CASSRNSYGYTF. The CDR3 coding sequence is TGTGCCAGCAGTCGTAACAGTTATGGCTACACCTTC.

The genes are TRBV6-4 and TRBJ2-2; D might be TRBD1 (6 bases). This CDR3 contains 16 residues. The germline CDR1 and CDR2 sequences are MRHNA and SNTAGT. Between the trimmed V and J ends, which lost 4 bases and 0 bases, there was a span of 12 bases. In nucleotides, the CDR3 is TGTGCCAGCAGTGCCCAGACAGGTTCGAACACCGGGGAGCTGTTTTTT. Translation: CASSAQTGSNTGELFF.